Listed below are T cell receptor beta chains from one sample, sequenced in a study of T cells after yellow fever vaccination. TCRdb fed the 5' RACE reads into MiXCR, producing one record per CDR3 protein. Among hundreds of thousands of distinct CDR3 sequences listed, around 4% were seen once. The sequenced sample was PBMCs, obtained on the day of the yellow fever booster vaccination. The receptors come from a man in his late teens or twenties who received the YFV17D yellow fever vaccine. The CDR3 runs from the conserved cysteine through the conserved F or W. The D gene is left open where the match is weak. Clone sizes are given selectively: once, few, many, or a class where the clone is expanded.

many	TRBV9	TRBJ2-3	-	CASRGTPSRGDTQYF	TGTGCCAGCCGGGGGACTCCCTCCCGGGGCGATACGCAGTATTTT
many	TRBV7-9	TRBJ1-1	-	CASSSQTGLGLEAFF	TGTGCCAGCAGCTCACAGACAGGATTAGGACTTGAAGCTTTCTTT
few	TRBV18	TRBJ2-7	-	CASSPYRALADSYEQYF	TGTGCCAGCTCACCTTATCGGGCCCTGGCGGACTCCTACGAGCAGTACTTC
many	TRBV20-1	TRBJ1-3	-	CRGFGAGNTIYF	TGCAGGGGATTCGGCGCTGGAAACACCATATATTTT
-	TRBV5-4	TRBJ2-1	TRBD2	CASSLEAGGAYEQFF	TGTGCCAGCAGCTTGGAGGCCGGGGGGGCCTATGAGCAGTTCTTC
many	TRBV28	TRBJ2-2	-	CASSLIMAGELFF	TGTGCCAGCAGTTTAATAATGGCCGGGGAGCTGTTTTTT
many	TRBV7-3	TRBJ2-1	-	CASSLGRTSPHGEQFF	TGTGCCAGCAGCTTAGGGCGGACATCCCCCCACGGTGAGCAGTTCTTC
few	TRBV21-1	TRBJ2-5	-	CASSIRGIRQETQYF	TGTGCCAGCAGCATCCGGGGGATCCGCCAAGAGACCCAGTACTTC
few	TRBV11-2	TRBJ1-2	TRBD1	CASSPGHRGRSYGYTF	TGTGCCAGCAGCCCGGGACACAGGGGGCGAAGCTATGGCTACACCTTC
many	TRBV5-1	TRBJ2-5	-	CASSFGPQETQYF	TGCGCCAGCAGCTTTGGTCCTCAAGAGACCCAGTACTTC
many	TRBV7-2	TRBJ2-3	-	CASSSIRGSDTQYF	TGTGCCAGCAGCTCGATCCGGGGTTCAGATACGCAGTATTTT
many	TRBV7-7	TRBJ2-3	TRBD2	CASSLAVSGGTDTQYF	TGTGCTAGCAGCTTAGCTGTAAGCGGGGGGACAGATACGCAGTATTTT
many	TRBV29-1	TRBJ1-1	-	CSVEGLRGTEAFF	TGCAGCGTTGAAGGGTTAAGGGGCACTGAAGCTTTCTTT
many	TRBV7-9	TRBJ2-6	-	CASSLGDPGANVLTF	TGTGCCAGCAGCTTAGGCGACCCTGGGGCCAACGTCCTGACTTTC
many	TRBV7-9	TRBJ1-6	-	CASSRRGGNNSPLHF	TGTGCCAGCAGCCGTAGGGGGGGGAATAATTCACCCCTCCACTTT
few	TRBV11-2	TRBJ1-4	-	CASSRPGLRREKLFF	TGTGCCAGCAGCAGACCGGGACTTCGACGGGAAAAACTGTTTTTT
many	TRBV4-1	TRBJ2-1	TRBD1	CASSPDRGLYNEQFF	TGCGCCAGCAGCCCGGACAGGGGGCTCTACAATGAGCAGTTCTTC
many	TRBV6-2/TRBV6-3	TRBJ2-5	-	CASSSVGGRLQETQYF	TGTGCCAGCAGTTCGGTGGGGGGCCGGCTCCAAGAGACCCAGTACTTC
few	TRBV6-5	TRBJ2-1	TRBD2	CASSYIPGLAEGNEQFF	TGTGCCAGCAGTTACATACCGGGACTAGCGGAAGGAAATGAGCAGTTCTTC
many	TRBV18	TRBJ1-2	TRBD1	CASSLAGGQNTYGYTF	TGTGCCAGCTCACTAGCAGGGGGACAGAATACTTATGGCTACACCTTC
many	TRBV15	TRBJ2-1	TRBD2	CATSGLAGHYNEQFF	TGTGCCACCAGCGGGCTAGCGGGGCACTACAATGAGCAGTTCTTC
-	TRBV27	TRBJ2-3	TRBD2	CASTRAGRTDTQYF	TGTGCCAGCACCCGAGCGGGACGCACAGATACGCAGTATTTT
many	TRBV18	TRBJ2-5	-	CASSPGAGETQYF	TGTGCCAGCTCACCCGGGGCCGGAGAGACCCAGTACTTC
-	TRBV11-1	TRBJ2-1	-	CASSPTHDYNEQFF	TGTGCCAGCAGCCCTACGCACGACTACAATGAGCAGTTCTTC
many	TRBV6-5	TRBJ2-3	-	CASSPLRGDTQYF	TGTGCCAGCAGTCCCCTTAGAGGAGATACGCAGTATTTT
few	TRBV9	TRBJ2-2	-	CASSVPPVHTGELFF	TGTGCCAGCAGCGTTCCGCCGGTTCACACCGGGGAGCTGTTTTTT
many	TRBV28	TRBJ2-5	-	CASSLGVGEEETQYF	TGTGCCAGCAGTTTAGGTGTGGGGGAGGAAGAGACCCAGTACTTC
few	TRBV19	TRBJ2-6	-	CASNTGHSGANVLTF	TGTGCCAGTAATACAGGGCATTCTGGGGCCAACGTCCTGACTTTC
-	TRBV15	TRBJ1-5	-	CATSRKLTDYSNQPQHF	TGTGCCACCAGCAGGAAACTGACGGATTATAGCAATCAGCCCCAGCATTTT
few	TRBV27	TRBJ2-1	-	CAISRGDPSYNEQFF	TGTGCCATCTCAAGGGGCGATCCCTCCTACAATGAGCAGTTCTTC
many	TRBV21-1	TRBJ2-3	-	CASRIRADTQYF	TGTGCCAGCAGGATCAGGGCAGATACGCAGTATTTT
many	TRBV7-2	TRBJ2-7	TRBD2	CASSLARLAAYEQYF	TGTGCCAGCAGCTTAGCTCGGCTAGCGGCCTACGAGCAGTACTTC
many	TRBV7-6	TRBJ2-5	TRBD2	CASSRLGGAWETQYF	TGTGCCAGCAGCCGCCTCGGGGGGGCCTGGGAGACCCAGTACTTC
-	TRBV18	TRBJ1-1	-	CASSPNRAGEEEAFF	TGTGCCAGCTCACCGAATCGGGCCGGTGAAGAGGAAGCTTTCTTT
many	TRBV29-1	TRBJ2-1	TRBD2	CSGGLAGGHSEQFF	TGCAGCGGTGGACTAGCGGGGGGGCATAGTGAGCAGTTCTTC
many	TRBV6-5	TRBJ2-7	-	CASSYDWLDGQYF	TGTGCCAGCAGTTACGACTGGCTAGATGGGCAGTACTTC
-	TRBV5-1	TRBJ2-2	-	CASSLDRGGRQLFF	TGCGCCAGCAGCTTGGATAGGGGGGGTCGTCAGCTGTTTTTT
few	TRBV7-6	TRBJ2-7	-	CASSFRGNEQYF	TGTGCCAGCAGCTTTAGGGGTAACGAGCAGTACTTC